This record looks at one T cell receptor beta chain sequence and its context. Antigen: not known. These data come from a study of PD-1 blockade in classical Hodgkin lymphoma. Trimming stripped 1 base from V and 4 bases from J, with 11 bases between. Germline assignment: CDR1 SGHNT and CDR2 YENEEA. The CDR3 is made up of 15 amino acids. Relapses following autologous stem cell transplantation were seen in all patients, with brentuximab vedotin exposure varying. Complete response, partial response or progressive disease made up the best responses. TCRdb's copy holds only in-frame clones and misses some; the assay was immunoSEQ multiplex PCR. The sample shows around 19,000 clones, more than 70% of them seen only once. Broader study findings: Diversity in CD4+ TCRs, unlike that measured in CD8+ TCRs, had risen significantly by C4D1.

The sample was peripheral blood mononuclear cells (PBMCs), taken at baseline. The receptor's source is a human donor with classical Hodgkin lymphoma. The chain joins TRBV11-3 to TRBJ2-1, with D tentatively TRBD2 (5 bases). The CDR3 loop reads CASSLGRGAYNEQFF. The CDR3 bases are TGTGCCAGCAGCTTAGGTCGGGGAGCTTACAATGAGCAGTTCTTC.